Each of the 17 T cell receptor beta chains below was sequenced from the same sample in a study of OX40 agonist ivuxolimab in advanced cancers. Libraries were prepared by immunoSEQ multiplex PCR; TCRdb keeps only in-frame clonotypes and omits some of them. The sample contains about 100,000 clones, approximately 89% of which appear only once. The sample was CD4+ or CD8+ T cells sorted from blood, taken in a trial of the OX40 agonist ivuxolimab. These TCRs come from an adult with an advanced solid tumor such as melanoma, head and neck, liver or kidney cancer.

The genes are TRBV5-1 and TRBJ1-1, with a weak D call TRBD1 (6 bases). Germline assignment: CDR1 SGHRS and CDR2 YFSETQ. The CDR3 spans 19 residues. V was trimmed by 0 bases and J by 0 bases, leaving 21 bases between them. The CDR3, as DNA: TGCGCCAGCAGCTTGGGGACAGCATGGAATCGAGACATGAACACTGAAGCTTTCTTT. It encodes CASSLGTAWNRDMNTEAFF.

The CDR3 DNA reads as TGTGCCAGCAGTTTAGCGAGCGGGGGGCAAGATACGCAGTATTTT. It is translated as CASSLASGGQDTQYF. The rearrangement links TRBV27 to TRBJ2-3; 9 bases line up with TRBD2. Trimming removed 2 bases from V and 5 bases from J; junction bases left unmatched: 5. Germline lookup yields CDR1 MNHEY and CDR2 SMNVEV (reference sequence). CDR3 length equals 15 residues.

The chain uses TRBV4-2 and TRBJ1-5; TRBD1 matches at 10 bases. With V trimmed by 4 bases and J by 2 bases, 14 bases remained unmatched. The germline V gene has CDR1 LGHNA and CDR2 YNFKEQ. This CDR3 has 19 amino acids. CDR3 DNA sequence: TGTGCCAGCAGCCGCACTTGGGGGACAGGGGAGACGGGCAATCAGCCCCAGCATTTT. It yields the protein CASSRTWGTGETGNQPQHF.

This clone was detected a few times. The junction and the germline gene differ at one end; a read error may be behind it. CDR3 bases: TGCAGTGCCGTCGGACAGGATGGTCTCTTT. It is translated as CSAVGQDGLF. This chain links TRBV20-1 with TRBJ1-1, with 7 bases aligning to TRBD1. CDR3 length: 10 residues. Germline V gene data show CDR1 as DFQATT and CDR2 as SNEGSKA (reference sequence).

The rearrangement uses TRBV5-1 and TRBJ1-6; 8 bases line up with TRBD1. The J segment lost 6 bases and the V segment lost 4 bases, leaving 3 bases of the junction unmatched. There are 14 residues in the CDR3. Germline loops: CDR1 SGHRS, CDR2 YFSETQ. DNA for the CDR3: TGCGCCAGCAGCACCGACAGGGGTAATTCACCCCTCCACTTT. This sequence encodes CASSTDRGNSPLHF.

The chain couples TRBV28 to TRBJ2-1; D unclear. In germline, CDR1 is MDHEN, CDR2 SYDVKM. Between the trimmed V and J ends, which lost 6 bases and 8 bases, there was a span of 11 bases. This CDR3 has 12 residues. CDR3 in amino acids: CASRKSSDEQFF. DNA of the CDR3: TGTGCCAGCAGGAAGAGTTCGGATGAGCAGTTCTTC.

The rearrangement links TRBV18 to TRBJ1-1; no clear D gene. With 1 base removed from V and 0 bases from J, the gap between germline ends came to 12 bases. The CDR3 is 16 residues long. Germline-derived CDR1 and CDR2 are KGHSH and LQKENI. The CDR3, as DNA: TGTGCCAGCTCACCACAGGGTAACCCCATGAACACTGAAGCTTTCTTT. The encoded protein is CASSPQGNPMNTEAFF.

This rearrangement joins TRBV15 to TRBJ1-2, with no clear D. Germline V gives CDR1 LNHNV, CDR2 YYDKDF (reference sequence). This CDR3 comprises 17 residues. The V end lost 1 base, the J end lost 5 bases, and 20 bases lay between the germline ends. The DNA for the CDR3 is TGTGCCACCAGCAGAGGAATAGGGTTGGACGTAGGGTATGGCTACACCTTC. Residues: CATSRGIGLDVGYGYTF.

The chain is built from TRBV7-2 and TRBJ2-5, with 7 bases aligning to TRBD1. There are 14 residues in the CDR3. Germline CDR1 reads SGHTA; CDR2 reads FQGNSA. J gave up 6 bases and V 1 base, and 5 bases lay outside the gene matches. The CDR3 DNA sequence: TGTGCCAGCAGCTTAGGACAGGGACGTAAGACCCAGTACTTC. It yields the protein CASSLGQGRKTQYF.

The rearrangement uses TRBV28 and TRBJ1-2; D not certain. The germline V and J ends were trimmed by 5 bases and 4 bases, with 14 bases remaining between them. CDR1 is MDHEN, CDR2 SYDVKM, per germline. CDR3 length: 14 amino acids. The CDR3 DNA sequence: TGTGCCAGCAGTAGCGGGCAATCCATCTATGGCTACACCTTC. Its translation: CASSSGQSIYGYTF.

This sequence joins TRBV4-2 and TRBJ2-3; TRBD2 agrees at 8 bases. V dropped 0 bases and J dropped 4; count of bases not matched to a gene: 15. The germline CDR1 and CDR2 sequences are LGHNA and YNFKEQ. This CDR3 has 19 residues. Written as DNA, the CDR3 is TGTGCCAGCAGCCAAGATGGGTTTTCGGGTAGCGGGATCCCAGATACGCAGTATTTT. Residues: CASSQDGFSGSGIPDTQYF.

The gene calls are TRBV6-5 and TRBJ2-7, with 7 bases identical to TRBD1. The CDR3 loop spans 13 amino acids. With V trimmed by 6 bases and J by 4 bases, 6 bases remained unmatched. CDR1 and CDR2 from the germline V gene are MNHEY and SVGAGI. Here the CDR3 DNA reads TGTGCCAGCAGGCCGACAGGGCAGTACGAGCAGTACTTC. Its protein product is CASRPTGQYEQYF.

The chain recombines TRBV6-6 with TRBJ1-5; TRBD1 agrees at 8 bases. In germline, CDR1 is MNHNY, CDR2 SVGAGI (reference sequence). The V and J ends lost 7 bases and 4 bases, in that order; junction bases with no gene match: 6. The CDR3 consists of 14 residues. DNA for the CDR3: TGTGCCAGCACCGGACAGGGTCGAAATCAGCCCCAGCATTTT. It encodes CASTGQGRNQPQHF.

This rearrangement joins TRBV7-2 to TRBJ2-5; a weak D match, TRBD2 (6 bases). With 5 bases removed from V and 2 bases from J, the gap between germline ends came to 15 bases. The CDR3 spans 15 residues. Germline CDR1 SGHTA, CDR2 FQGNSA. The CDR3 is CASSPWTTTQETQYF. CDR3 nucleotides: TGTGCCAGCAGCCCCTGGACTACCACTCAAGAGACCCAGTACTTC.

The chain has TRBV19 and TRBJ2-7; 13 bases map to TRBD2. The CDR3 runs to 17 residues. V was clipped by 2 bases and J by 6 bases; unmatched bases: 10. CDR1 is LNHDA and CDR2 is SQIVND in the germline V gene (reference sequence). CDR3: CASSIPRTSGSLPEQYF. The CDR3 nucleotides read TGTGCCAGTAGTATACCCCGGACTAGCGGGAGCTTACCCGAGCAGTACTTC.

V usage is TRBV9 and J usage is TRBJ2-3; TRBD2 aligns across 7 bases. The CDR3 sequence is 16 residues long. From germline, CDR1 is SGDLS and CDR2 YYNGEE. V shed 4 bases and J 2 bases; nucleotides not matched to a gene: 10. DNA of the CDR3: TGTGCCAGCAGCTCATACCCCAGGGACTACACAGATACGCAGTATTTT. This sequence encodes CASSSYPRDYTDTQYF.

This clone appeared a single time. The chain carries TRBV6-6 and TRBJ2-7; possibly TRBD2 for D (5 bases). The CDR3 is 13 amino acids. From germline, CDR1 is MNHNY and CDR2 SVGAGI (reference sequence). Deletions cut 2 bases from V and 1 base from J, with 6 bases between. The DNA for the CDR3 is TGTGCCAGCAGTTACGGGGAGTCCTACGAGCAGTACTTC. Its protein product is CASSYGESYEQYF.